The source of this T cell receptor (beta chain) is a study of T cell responses to AZD1222 COVID-19 vaccine. Overall study: Analysis merged second doses at about 4 or about 12 weeks.

TCRdb's table, derived via immunoSEQ multiplex PCR, lists solely in-frame clones and lacks some. The table includes under 110,000 clones, about 90% detected once. In germline, CDR1 is MGHRA, CDR2 YSYEKL. Unmatched junction bases numbered 3, after V lost 4 bases and J lost 5 bases. CDR3 size: 15 residues. The sample was peripheral blood, taken on day 0 of AZD1222 vaccination. The chain joins TRBV4-1 to TRBJ2-1; 12 bases fit TRBD2. The receptor was derived from an adult in good health. Written as DNA, the CDR3 is TGCGCCAGCAGCCTAAGGACTAGCGGGAACAATGAGCAGTTCTTC. It specifies CASSLRTSGNNEQFF.